These 13 T cell receptor beta chains were sequenced from one sample in a study of cytomegalovirus exposure and HLA in healthy donors (dated by TCRdb to about 2017). To prepare the library, the immunoSEQ multiplex PCR assay was applied. The multiplex PCR relied on a mix of 60 forward primers for TCR Vbeta segments and 13 reverse primers for TCR Jbeta segments. The source is immuneACCESS, and TCRdb retained only in-frame sequences with V and J called. Part of the clones is not carried over; for the studies checked, unresolved V genes explain less than half of this, and the remainder is unexplained. In this sample the table shows roughly 130,000 clones, 80% to 85% of which occur a single time. Of the sample, roughly 1.2% falls within the top ten clones. The sequenced sample was PBMCs. The receptors stem from a boy aged 10-17 years in good health and CMV-seronegative.

The genes are TRBV30 and TRBJ2-7; 10 positions match TRBD2. Trimming at V came to 2 bases and at J to 5 bases, leaving 9 bases not matched to a gene. CDR1 and CDR2 (germline): GTSNPN, SVGIG (reference sequence). The CDR3 length is 15 residues. The CDR3 region has the DNA TGTGCCTGGAGTAGGACCGGGACTAGCGCCCACGAGCAGTACTTC. It codes for CAWSRTGTSAHEQYF.

The chain has TRBV2 and TRBJ2-7, with 10 bases identical to TRBD1. Germline values: CDR1 SNHLY, CDR2 FYNNEI. The CDR3 consists of 13 residues. V shed 5 bases, J shed 6 bases, and the junction held 4 bases outside the gene matches. The chain's CDR3 is CASSLDRGSEQYF. CDR3 DNA: TGTGCCAGCAGTCTGGACAGGGGGAGCGAGCAGTACTTC. Using reference TRBV2 and TRBJ2-7 for the parts outside the CDR3, the full variable domain is EPEVTQTPSHQVTQMGQEVILRCVPISNHLYFYWYRQILGQKVEFLVSFYNNEISEKSEIFDDQFSVERPDGSNFTLKIRSTKLEDSAMYFCASSLDRGSEQYFGPGTRLTVT.

The chain combines TRBV4-3 with TRBJ2-4, with 9 bases matching TRBD1. This CDR3 spans 16 amino acids. The germline V gene encodes CDR1 LGHNA and CDR2 YSLEER. V dropped 0 bases and J dropped 6; count of bases not matched to a gene: 6. Written as DNA, the CDR3 is TGCGCCAGCAGCCAAGATCCGGGACAGGGAACAAACATTCAGTACTTC. Protein: CASSQDPGQGTNIQYF.

The J gene is TRBJ2-3, the V gene TRBV5-6; D remains unclear. The germline V and J ends were trimmed by 2 bases and 2 bases, with 9 bases remaining between them. The CDR3 has 14 residues. CDR1 and CDR2 (germline): SGHDT, YYEEEE. CDR3 protein: CASSFWADTDTQYF. DNA for the CDR3: TGTGCCAGCAGCTTCTGGGCAGACACAGATACGCAGTATTTT.

The rearrangement links TRBV28 to TRBJ2-7; D call uncertain. V was pared by 2 bases and J by 6 bases, with 5 bases between. Looked up from germline, CDR1 is MDHEN and CDR2 is SYDVKM. This CDR3 spans 11 amino acids. The CDR3 here is CASSLKSEQYF. DNA of the CDR3: TGTGCCAGCAGTTTAAAGAGCGAGCAGTACTTC.

CDR3 coding DNA: TGTGCCAGCAGTCGCGGAGTTGGAAATCAGCCCCAGCATTTT. Translation: CASSRGVGNQPQHF. The rearrangement links TRBV6-5 to TRBJ1-5; D ambiguous. Germline values: CDR1 MNHEY, CDR2 SVGAGI. With 5 bases removed from V and 4 bases from J, the gap between germline ends came to 12 bases. The length of the CDR3 is 14 residues.

V is TRBV6-1 and J is TRBJ2-7, with TRBD2 identical over 14 bases. Germline CDR1 and CDR2: MNHNS and SASEGT. Germline trimming cut 6 bases from V and 3 bases from J; bases unmatched to any gene: 4. The CDR3 sequence is 15 residues long. The CDR3 sequence: CASRLGTSGSYEQYF. The DNA for the CDR3 is TGTGCCAGCAGACTCGGGACTAGCGGGAGCTACGAGCAGTACTTC.

With respect to this clone: A read error may produce the germline difference seen at one junction end. This chain links TRBV6-4 with TRBJ2-1; tentatively, D is TRBD2 (6 bases). There are 15 residues in the CDR3. Germline CDR1 and CDR2: MRHNA and SNTAGT. CDR3 amino acids: CASSDSGGRYNEQFF. CDR3 sequence (DNA): TGTGCCAGCAGCGACTCCGGGGGACGATACAATGAGCAGTTCTTC.

The rearrangement joins TRBV4-3 to TRBJ2-2; possibly TRBD2 for D (6 bases). The CDR3 length is 16 residues. Trimming cost V 0 bases and J 3 bases, with 11 bases left between them. Germline CDR1 is LGHNA and CDR2 is YSLEER. DNA for the CDR3: TGCGCCAGCAGCCAAGACGCTAGCGCTTACACCGGGGAGCTGTTTTTT. Residues: CASSQDASAYTGELFF.

V is TRBV4-1 and J is TRBJ2-2; a weak D match, TRBD2 (6 bases). This CDR3 has 16 amino acids. V was clipped by 1 base and J by 4 bases, with 13 bases between them. Germline CDR1 MGHRA, CDR2 YSYEKL. The CDR3 sequence: CASSQGWRGTTGELFF. DNA of the CDR3: TGCGCCAGCAGCCAAGGGTGGAGGGGCACCACCGGGGAGCTGTTTTTT.

The rearrangement links TRBV4-1 to TRBJ1-2, with 9 bases that match TRBD1. The CDR3 sequence is 14 residues long. Germline values: CDR1 MGHRA, CDR2 YSYEKL. The ends lost 4 bases at V and 4 bases at J; junction bases unmatched: 4. In nucleotides, the CDR3 is TGCGCCAGCAGCCCAGCGACAGGGGGCTATGGCTACACCTTC. This sequence encodes CASSPATGGYGYTF.

This clone occurred a few times. The CDR3 DNA reads as TGTGCCTGGAGGCTTCCGGGACAGAACACCGGGGAGCTGTTTTTT. This codes for CAWRLPGQNTGELFF. The chain combines TRBV30 with TRBJ2-2; D might be TRBD1 (6 bases). The ends were cut back, 3 bases at V and 1 base at J, with 12 bases in the middle. The CDR3 consists of 15 residues. Germline lookup yields CDR1 GTSNPN and CDR2 SVGIG (reference sequence).

The rearrangement uses TRBV5-6 and TRBJ2-2; D possibly corresponds to TRBD2 (6 bases). Looked up from germline, CDR1 is SGHDT and CDR2 is YYEEEE. The CDR3 covers 12 residues. V was clipped by 3 bases and J by 6 bases, with 6 bases between them. For the CDR3, the DNA is TGTGCCAGCAGCTGGGGGGCCGGGGAGCTGTTTTTT. It codes for CASSWGAGELFF.